This TCR beta chain was sequenced during a study of blood T cell repertoires in COVID-19. Across the study: Sites across the United States, Italy and Spain contributed samples from acute and convalescent COVID-19. Sources were T cells, B-cell-depleted T cells, or PBMCs; the material itself was cDNA or gDNA.

The J segment lost 5 bases and the V segment lost 1 base, leaving 3 bases of the junction unmatched. CDR1 and CDR2 (germline): SGHNT, YYREEE (reference sequence). The CDR3 contains 14 residues. As originally analysed: Estimation of nucleated cell counts relied on the amplification of reference gene primers. Data came from immunoSEQ multiplex PCR; TCRdb stores just in-frame clones and leaves some out. That table is the source of V, J and clone size, and D and trimming were worked out from the DNA. The sample lists about 150,000 clones, over 75% seen once, with around 16% in the top ten. This TCR came from a woman aged 35 to 49 with acute or convalescent COVID-19. Material for sequencing was peripheral blood. The chain combines TRBV5-4 with TRBJ1-1, with 9 positions matching TRBD1. CDR3 in DNA: TGTGCCAGCAGCTTGACAGGGGGCGGGACTGAAGCTTTCTTT. Its translation is CASSLTGGGTEAFF. Based on the CDR3 plus reference TRBV5-4 and TRBJ1-1, the full variable domain is ETGVTQSPTHLIKTRGQQVTLRCSSQSGHNTVSWYQQALGQGPQFIFQYYREEENGRGNFPPRFSGLQFPNYSSELNVNALELDDSALYLCASSLTGGGTEAFFGQGTRLTVV.